The table lists the clone carrying this TCR beta chain with a few counts. An end of the junction does not agree with germline; a read error may underlie this. Germline assignment: CDR1 SGHRS and CDR2 YFSETQ. The CDR3 totals 15 residues. TCRdb re-called the 5' RACE reads through MiXCR, storing one row per CDR3 protein. The sample shows under 200,000 distinct CDR3 sequences, 9.5% to 13% of them seen only once. The data originate from a study of CD8 T cells in ankylosing spondylitis. Sequencing used blood, either unsorted or a sorted T cell fraction (not recorded which). The source of this sequence is a male donor with ankylosing spondylitis or in good health (not recorded which). The V call is TRBV5-1, the J call TRBJ1-3; D not certain. The CDR3 region is CASSFNREAGNTTYF. For the CDR3, the DNA is TGCGCCAGCAGCTTTAACCGGGAGGCTGGAAACACCACATATTTT.